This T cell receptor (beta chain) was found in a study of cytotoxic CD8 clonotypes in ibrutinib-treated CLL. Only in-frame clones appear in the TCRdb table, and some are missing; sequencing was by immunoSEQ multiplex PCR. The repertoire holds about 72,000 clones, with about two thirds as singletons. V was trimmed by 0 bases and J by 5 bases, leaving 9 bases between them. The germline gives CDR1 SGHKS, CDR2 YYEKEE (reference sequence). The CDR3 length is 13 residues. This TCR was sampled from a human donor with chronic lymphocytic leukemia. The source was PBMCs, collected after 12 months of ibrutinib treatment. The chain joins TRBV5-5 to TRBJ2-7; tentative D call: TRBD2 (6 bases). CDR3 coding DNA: TGTGCCAGCAGCTTGGCCGGGGGTGACGAGCAGTACTTC. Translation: CASSLAGGDEQYF. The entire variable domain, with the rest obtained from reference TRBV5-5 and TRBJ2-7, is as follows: DAGVTQSPTHLIKTRGQQVTLRCSPISGHKSVSWYQQVLGQGPQFIFQYYEKEERGRGNFPDRFSARQFPNYSSELNVNALLLGDSALYLCASSLAGGDEQYFGPGTRLTVT.